A selection of T cell receptor beta chains follows, all from one sample in a study of OX40 agonist ivuxolimab in advanced cancers. The repertoire was sequenced with immunoSEQ multiplex PCR; TCRdb's copy has only in-frame clones and lacks some. The sample lists 50,000 to 55,000 clones; 84% were seen once. This specimen was CD4+ or CD8+ T cells sorted from blood, taken in a trial of the OX40 agonist ivuxolimab. All receptors come from an adult with an advanced solid tumor such as melanoma, head and neck, liver or kidney cancer. The CDR3 runs from the conserved cysteine through the conserved F or W. A D gene is named only where the DNA matches it firmly. Rows may omit the clone size; those that give it use once, few, many or a size class.

TRBJ2-1 - TRBV15 TRBD2 CATSSHEAGIEQFF TGTGCCACCAGCAGCCACGAAGCGGGAATTGAGCAGTTCTTC
TRBJ2-4 once TRBV21-1 - CASSSRDGNIQYF TGTGCCAGCAGCAGTCGGGACGGAAACATTCAGTACTTC
TRBJ1-3 - TRBV28 TRBD1 CASSLTGRGNTIYF TGTGCCAGCAGTTTGACAGGGCGAGGAAACACCATATATTTT
TRBJ2-1 - TRBV7-8 - CASSLDTGPYNEQFF TGTGCCAGCAGCTTAGATACAGGGCCCTACAATGAGCAGTTCTTC
TRBJ1-2 - TRBV5-4 - CASSLTELANYGYTF TGTGCCAGCAGCTTGACAGAATTAGCTAACTATGGCTACACCTTC
TRBJ2-6 - TRBV5-4 - CASSLGAGQSFGANVLTF TGTGCCAGCAGCTTGGGGGCCGGGCAATCCTTTGGGGCCAACGTCCTGACTTTC
TRBJ2-3 few TRBV7-2 TRBD2 CASSWASGSSTDTQYF TGTGCCAGCAGCTGGGCTAGCGGCTCTAGCACAGATACGCAGTATTTT
TRBJ1-1 - TRBV12-5 - CASAEPPDGAFF TGTGCTAGTGCCGAACCCCCGGACGGGGCTTTCTTT
TRBJ2-7 - TRBV6-6 TRBD1 CASTGGQGGYEQYF TGTGCCAGCACCGGCGGACAGGGTGGCTACGAGCAGTACTTC
TRBJ2-4 - TRBV7-3 - CASSPNGGTAKNIQYF TGTGCCAGCAGCCCAAACGGGGGAACGGCCAAAAACATTCAGTACTTC
TRBJ2-2 - TRBV4-3 TRBD1 CASSQDAGYSGQGAGELFF TGCGCCAGCAGCCAAGATGCAGGGTACAGTGGACAGGGGGCCGGGGAGCTGTTTTTT
TRBJ2-7 - TRBV2 TRBD1 CASSGWGQGYEQYF TGTGCCAGCAGTGGGTGGGGACAGGGCTACGAGCAGTACTTC
TRBJ1-2 few TRBV19 - CASSGMYGYTF TGTGCCAGTAGTGGAATGTATGGCTACACCTTC
TRBJ2-2 - TRBV7-2 - CASSPNSIGELFF TGTGCCAGCAGCCCCAATTCGATCGGGGAGCTGTTTTTT
TRBJ2-5 - TRBV5-5 - CASSLFSAETQYF TGTGCCAGCAGCTTATTCTCGGCAGAGACCCAGTACTTC
TRBJ2-7 - TRBV28 - CASILDTYSYEQYF TGTGCCAGCATACTGGACACGTACTCCTACGAGCAGTACTTC
TRBJ2-2 - TRBV7-2 - CASSQDNRITGELFF TGTGCCAGCAGTCAGGACAATAGGATTACCGGGGAGCTGTTTTTT
TRBJ2-1 - TRBV7-2 TRBD2 CASSHGTSGAGGGNEQFF TGTGCCAGCAGCCACGGGACTAGCGGAGCCGGCGGCGGCAATGAGCAGTTCTTC
TRBJ1-2 - TRBV6-5 TRBD1 CASRDRGQTYGYTF TGTGCCAGCAGGGACAGGGGCCAAACCTATGGCTACACCTTC
TRBJ2-6 - TRBV4-1 TRBD1 CASRSGTGDSSGANVLTF TGCGCCAGCAGATCCGGGACAGGGGATAGCTCTGGGGCCAACGTCCTGACTTTC
TRBJ1-1 - TRBV18 - CASSPSQGLTEAFF TGTGCCAGCTCTCCTTCTCAGGGTCTCACTGAAGCTTTCTTT
TRBJ2-1 - TRBV11-2 - CASSLPSSFEQFF TGTGCCAGCAGCCTACCCTCCTCCTTTGAGCAGTTCTTC
TRBJ1-1 - TRBV11-3 - CASSLDTPGEAFF TGTGCCAGCAGCTTAGATACCCCGGGGGAAGCTTTCTTT
TRBJ2-1 - TRBV19 - CASSIDRGAWDEQFF TGTGCCAGTAGTATAGATCGGGGTGCTTGGGATGAGCAGTTCTTC
TRBJ2-7 - TRBV7-6 TRBD1 CASSLVAGQASSYEQYF TGTGCCAGCAGCTTAGTGGCAGGACAGGCGAGCTCCTACGAGCAGTACTTC
TRBJ1-4 few TRBV4-1 - CASSQGTDKLFF TGCGCCAGCAGCCAAGGGACAGACAAACTGTTTTTT
TRBJ2-1 - TRBV27 TRBD2 CASSLRWTSGREYNEQFF TGTGCCAGCAGTCTTCGATGGACTAGCGGTAGAGAGTACAATGAGCAGTTCTTC
TRBJ1-1 - TRBV19 - CASSIGQPNTEAFF TGTGCCAGTAGTATAGGACAGCCGAACACTGAAGCTTTCTTT
TRBJ2-2 - TRBV19 TRBD1 CASTGDRGYTGELFF TGTGCCAGTACAGGAGACAGGGGGTACACCGGGGAGCTGTTTTTT
TRBJ1-6 - TRBV12-5 - CASGTNSNSPLHF TGTGCTAGTGGTACGAACTCTAATTCACCCCTCCACTTT
TRBJ1-6 - TRBV2 TRBD1 CASQDRVDSPLHF TGTGCCAGCCAGGACAGGGTCGATTCACCCCTCCACTTT
TRBJ2-1 - TRBV6-1 TRBD2 CASGLAGVPFF TGTGCCAGCGGCCTAGCGGGAGTTCCGTTCTTC
TRBJ2-7 - TRBV5-6 TRBD1 CASSAGTGGSLYEQYF TGTGCCAGCAGCGCAGGGACAGGGGGGTCCCTCTACGAGCAGTACTTC
TRBJ1-3 - TRBV7-3 - CASSPGGDYGNTIYF TGTGCCAGCAGCCCCGGAGGGGATTATGGAAACACCATATATTTT
TRBJ1-2 - TRBV6-5 TRBD1 CASTDREDGYTF TGTGCCAGTACAGACAGGGAGGATGGCTACACCTTC
TRBJ2-7 - TRBV12-5 TRBD1 CASGLNRGYEQYF TGTGCTAGTGGTTTAAACAGGGGGTACGAGCAGTACTTC
TRBJ2-7 - TRBV7-9 - CASSPDRPAGYEQYF TGTGCCAGCAGCCCCGACAGACCCGCCGGGTACGAGCAGTACTTC
TRBJ2-5 once TRBV5-8 TRBD1 CASSLYGTGSAETQYF TGTGCCAGCAGCTTGTATGGGACAGGCAGCGCGGAGACCCAGTACTTC
TRBJ2-1 - TRBV27 - CASSLSTGAYNEQFF TGTGCCAGCAGTTTATCGACGGGGGCGTACAATGAGCAGTTCTTC
TRBJ1-2 - TRBV28 - CASSFGVGGYTF TGTGCCAGCAGTTTTGGGGTAGGAGGCTACACCTTC
TRBJ2-7 - TRBV5-5 - CASSLAPTSEQYF TGTGCCAGCAGCTTGGCCCCTACTAGTGAGCAGTACTTC
TRBJ1-1 once TRBV6-1 - CASIGTPLNTEAFF TGTGCCAGTATCGGGACACCATTGAACACTGAAGCTTTCTTT
TRBJ2-1 - TRBV7-3 - CASSSVPDTNNEQFF TGTGCCAGCAGCTCGGTCCCCGACACTAACAATGAGCAGTTCTTC
TRBJ2-1 - TRBV5-6 TRBD2 CASSTSLAGSSYNEQFF TGTGCCAGCAGCACATCACTAGCGGGTAGCTCCTACAATGAGCAGTTCTTC
TRBJ2-2 - TRBV6-6 - CASSSSLGAGELFF TGTGCCAGCAGTTCGTCGTTGGGGGCCGGGGAGCTGTTTTTT
TRBJ2-7 - TRBV4-1 TRBD1 CASSQANTGTGLYEQYF TGCGCCAGCAGCCAAGCTAACACCGGGACAGGGTTATACGAGCAGTACTTC
TRBJ2-2 medium-sized TRBV6-4 - CASSDSTRARTGELFF TGTGCCAGCAGTGACTCTACTAGGGCGAGGACCGGGGAGCTGTTTTTT
TRBJ2-5 once TRBV30 - CAWSPPGIETQYF TGTGCCTGGAGTCCCCCGGGGATAGAGACCCAGTACTTC
TRBJ2-3 - TRBV6-1 - CASRGLTDTQYF TGTGCCAGCAGGGGGCTCACAGATACGCAGTATTTT
TRBJ1-3 - TRBV7-9 - CASSLGGRGTLSGNTIYF TGTGCCAGCAGCTTAGGAGGACGGGGCACCCTCTCTGGAAACACCATATATTTT
TRBJ2-1 - TRBV5-1 TRBD2 CASSPGLAGVNEQFF TGCGCCAGCAGCCCCGGACTAGCGGGAGTAAATGAGCAGTTCTTC
TRBJ2-5 - TRBV5-1 - CASGTTGTEEETQYF TGCGCCAGCGGCACAACAGGGACGGAAGAAGAGACCCAGTACTTC
TRBJ2-7 - TRBV19 - CASSILSGSDEQYF TGTGCCAGTAGTATTCTCTCGGGGAGTGACGAGCAGTACTTC
TRBJ2-3 - TRBV7-7 - CASSLRSGRTDTQYF TGTGCCAGCAGCTTACGGTCAGGCCGCACAGATACGCAGTATTTT
TRBJ2-1 - TRBV15 TRBD2 CATSRASGRTSYNEQFF TGTGCCACCAGCAGGGCTAGCGGGAGGACTTCATACAATGAGCAGTTCTTC
TRBJ1-4 - TRBV19 TRBD1 CASSTNTMGQGLRGKLFF TGTGCCAGTAGTACAAACACAATGGGACAGGGACTAAGGGGGAAACTGTTTTTT
TRBJ2-5 - TRBV6-6 TRBD2 CASSYTSGLQETQYF TGTGCCAGCAGTTACACTAGCGGCCTCCAAGAGACCCAGTACTTC
TRBJ2-1 few TRBV2 - CASTSYNEQFF TGTGCCAGCACCTCCTACAATGAGCAGTTCTTC
TRBJ1-1 - TRBV19 TRBD1 CASSTGGLNTEAFF TGTGCCAGTAGTACAGGGGGCTTGAACACTGAAGCTTTCTTT